The sequence of this T cell receptor beta chain was determined in a study of Ad26.COV2.S vaccination and SARS-CoV-2 variants. Study background: Ad26.COV2.S was injected intramuscularly once or twice, 56 days apart.

The CDR3 totals 13 residues. CDR1 KGHDR and CDR2 SFDVKD come from the germline V gene. With 6 bases clipped from V and 5 bases from J, the junction kept 4 bases outside the gene matches. Generated by immunoSEQ multiplex PCR, the TCRdb table keeps only in-frame clones and is missing some. Of about 370,000 clones in the sample, 70% to 90% were seen once. The treatment: some 20 received Ad26.COV2.S at low or high dose, single or two shots; about 5 received placebo; per-sample allocation not given. Sampling was performed 63 days after the first vaccine or placebo injection. In the vaccine, an Ad26 vector expressed the SARS-CoV-2 spike of the Wuhan strain.

The chain uses TRBV24-1 and TRBJ2-3, with 7 positions matching TRBD2. Specimen: peripheral blood, collected in a trial of Ad26.COV2.S vaccine versus placebo. This sequence was found in a person aged 18-60 years who received the Ad26.COV2.S COVID-19 vaccine or a placebo. The CDR3 DNA reads as TGTGCCACCAGTCGGGGGGAACAAGATACGCAGTATTTT. Translation: CATSRGEQDTQYF.